These 26 T cell receptor beta chains originate from one sample sequenced in a study of T-cell reconstitution after alpha-beta-depleted transplantation in children. Using unique molecular identifiers, the investigators prepared the TCRbeta library. From the PCR reads, TCRdb called clonotypes with MiXCR, one entry per CDR3 protein. The repertoire has hundreds of thousands of distinct CDR3 sequences, about an eighth of them found once; the top ten carry about 0.79%. Sequencing was performed on PBMCs, taken before TCRalphabeta/CD19-depleted stem cell transplant. Source of these receptors: a girl aged 2 to 9 with congenital amegakaryocytic thrombocytopenia, due to receive a stem cell transplant.

This clonotype was found many times. The chain uses TRBV12-3 or TRBV12-4 and TRBJ1-1; no firm D call. Trimming left V 2 bases short and J 8 bases short, with 15 bases between. CDR3 length: 14 amino acids. The CDR3 DNA sequence: TGTGCCAGCAGTTTATTTAGGGAAGATGGGGAAGCTTTCTTT. It is translated as CASSLFREDGEAFF.

This clonotype came up many times. The V call is TRBV20-1, the J call TRBJ2-5, with TRBD2 as a possible D gene (5 bases). This CDR3 is 13 amino acids long. The germline gives CDR1 DFQATT, CDR2 SNEGSKA (reference sequence). The V end lost 2 bases, the J end lost 5 bases, and 12 bases lay between the germline ends. The CDR3 DNA follows: TGCAGTGCTAGAAGGTCCGGGATGGAGACCCAGTACTTC. Translating it yields CSARRSGMETQYF.

Only a few counts were recorded for this clonotype. Sequence at one end of the junction differs from germline and may be a read error. The chain combines TRBV5-1 with TRBJ2-7; the D gene could be TRBD1 or TRBD2 (5 bases each). The germline V gene has CDR1 SGHRS and CDR2 YFSETQ. CDR3 length equals 14 residues. The CDR3 DNA follows: TGCGCCAGCAGTTTGGGACCTGAGGGGTACGAGCAGTACTTC. Translated: CASSLGPEGYEQYF.

V usage is TRBV12-3 or TRBV12-4 and J usage is TRBJ2-1; D uncertain. Trimming took 7 bases from V and 0 from J, leaving 10 bases between them. The CDR3 has 14 amino acids. The DNA for the CDR3 is TGTGCCAGCACAGTACCCTTCTCCTACAATGAGCAGTTCTTC. Its protein is CASTVPFSYNEQFF.

This clonotype was counted at least ten times. The DNA for the CDR3 is TGCAGCGTTGATTTGGGTTCGGGCAAAAACATTCAGTACTTC. Residues: CSVDLGSGKNIQYF. The V and J genes are TRBV29-1 and TRBJ2-4, with unresolved D. CDR1 is SQVTM, CDR2 ANQGSEA, per germline. CDR3 length: 14 residues. Trimming took 3 bases from V and 3 from J, leaving 12 bases between them.

This clonotype was recorded many times. J is TRBJ2-1 and V is TRBV7-2, with 9 bases that match TRBD2. CDR3 size: 15 residues. Germline lookup yields CDR1 SGHTA and CDR2 FQGNSA. The V segment lost 4 bases and the J segment 2 bases; nucleotides outside the gene matches: 3. Here the CDR3 reads CASSWGLAAYNEQFF. CDR3 bases: TGTGCCAGCAGCTGGGGACTAGCAGCCTACAATGAGCAGTTCTTC.

This rearrangement joins TRBV28 to TRBJ1-6; D remains ambiguous. The CDR3 covers 15 residues. Germline CDR1 is MDHEN and CDR2 is SYDVKM. V lost 2 bases and J 4 bases, leaving 9 bases between the germline ends. As DNA, the CDR3 is TGTGCCAGCAGTTTACCGGCGATGTATAATTCACCCCTCCACTTT. The encoded protein is CASSLPAMYNSPLHF. Supplemented by reference TRBV28 and TRBJ1-6, the full variable domain reads DVKVTQSSRYLVKRTGEKVFLECVQDMDHENMFWYRQDPGLGLRLIYFSYDVKMKEKGDIPEGYSVSREKKERFSLILESASTNQTSMYLCASSLPAMYNSPLHFGNGTRLTVT.

There are many counts of this clonotype. This rearrangement joins TRBV7-9 to TRBJ2-1; D remains unclear. V was pared by 5 bases and J by 5 bases, with 13 bases between. Germline assignment: CDR1 SEHNR and CDR2 FQNEAQ (reference sequence). The CDR3 is made up of 14 amino acids. This CDR3 is CASSLIATNNEQFF. CDR3 nucleotides: TGTGCCAGCAGCCTGATAGCCACTAACAATGAGCAGTTCTTC. Together with reference TRBV7-9 and TRBJ2-1, the CDR3 gives the full variable domain: DTGVSQNPRHKITKRGQNVTFRCDPISEHNRLYWYRQTLGQGPEFLTYFQNEAQLEKSRLLSDRFSAERPKGSFSTLEIQRTEQGDSAMYLCASSLIATNNEQFFGPGTRLTVL.

The chain joins TRBV27 to TRBJ1-4, with a weak D call TRBD1 (6 bases). The CDR3 totals 12 residues. Germline CDR1 reads MNHEY; CDR2 reads SMNVEV (reference sequence). The germline V and J ends were trimmed by 6 bases and 8 bases, with 10 bases remaining between them. DNA of the CDR3: TGTGCCAGCAGGACAGGAGGAGAAAAACTGTTTTTT. Translating it yields CASRTGGEKLFF.

This clonotype was counted many times. The J gene is TRBJ2-1, the V gene TRBV7-9, with TRBD1 matching over 10 bases. The length of the CDR3 is 16 residues. The junction had 4 bases not matched to a gene; V was cut back by 2 bases and J by 3 bases. In germline, CDR1 is SEHNR, CDR2 FQNEAQ (reference sequence). CDR3 sequence (DNA): TGTGCCAGCAGCTTATCCCGGGACAGGGGCTACAATGAGCAGTTCTTC. Its translation: CASSLSRDRGYNEQFF. The full variable domain, with the rest looked up from reference TRBV7-9 and TRBJ2-1, is DTGVSQNPRHKITKRGQNVTFRCDPISEHNRLYWYRQTLGQGPEFLTYFQNEAQLEKSRLLSDRFSAERPKGSFSTLEIQRTEQGDSAMYLCASSLSRDRGYNEQFFGPGTRLTVL.

This clonotype was detected ten times or more. The chain joins TRBV5-1 to TRBJ2-1; perhaps TRBD1 as D (6 bases). The V gene lost 1 base and the J gene lost 10 bases, with 9 bases spanning the gap. Germline assignment: CDR1 SGHRS and CDR2 YFSETQ. This CDR3 has 12 residues. In nucleotides, the CDR3 is TGCGCCAGCAGCTTGCGTGGGACAGAGCAGTTCTTC. Translated, it gives CASSLRGTEQFF.

The chain couples TRBV11-1 to TRBJ2-1; 8 bases fit TRBD2. V shed 5 bases, J shed 0 bases, and the junction held 15 bases outside the gene matches. The CDR3 is 19 residues long. Germline CDR1 reads SGHAT; CDR2 reads FQDESV (reference sequence). The CDR3 sequence is CASSTPGTSFLSSYNEQFF. The DNA for the CDR3 is TGTGCCAGCAGCACTCCCGGGACTAGTTTCCTCAGCTCCTACAATGAGCAGTTCTTC.

J is TRBJ1-1 and V is TRBV27; 8 bases map to TRBD1. Trimming removed 5 bases from V and 5 bases from J; junction bases left unmatched: 19. CDR3 length equals 18 residues. Germline V gives CDR1 MNHEY, CDR2 SMNVEV (reference sequence). The CDR3 nucleotides are TGTGCCAGCAGTCCTACGACAGGGGCCCCTTGGGTATATACTGAAGCTTTCTTT. Residues: CASSPTTGAPWVYTEAFF.

This sequence joins TRBV20-1 and TRBJ2-5; tentatively, D is TRBD1 or TRBD2 (5 bases each). This CDR3 spans 12 amino acids. The V and J ends lost 6 bases and 2 bases respectively, with 10 bases between them. The germline V gene encodes CDR1 DFQATT and CDR2 SNEGSKA (reference sequence). This CDR3 is CSAGARQETQYF. CDR3 bases: TGCAGTGCCGGGGCGAGACAAGAGACCCAGTACTTC.

This clonotype came up a few times. The chain carries TRBV6-1 and TRBJ2-5, with TRBD1 as a possible D gene (5 bases). Germline V CDR1 and CDR2: MNHNS, SASEGT. V dropped 6 bases and J dropped 2 bases, with 19 bases sitting between them. This CDR3 has 16 amino acids. CDR3 region: CASREHKTGVQETQYF. DNA of the CDR3: TGTGCCAGCAGGGAACATAAAACAGGAGTACAAGAGACCCAGTACTTC.

Worth noting for this clonotype: A junction boundary mismatches the germline segment, possibly from a read error. The rearrangement joins TRBV3-1 to TRBJ2-4; D not certain. CDR1 is LGHDT, CDR2 YNNKEL, per germline (reference sequence). CDR3 size: 13 residues. Written as DNA, the CDR3 is TGTGTCAGCTTACACAGAGCCAAAAACATTCAGTACTTC. Amino acid sequence: CVSLHRAKNIQYF.

This clonotype was seen repeatedly, ten times or more. V usage is TRBV4-1 and J usage is TRBJ1-5; 7 nucleotides agree with TRBD1. V trimming: 0 bases; J trimming: 7 bases; junction bases outside the gene matches: 3. This CDR3 region has 14 residues. Germline CDR1 MGHRA, CDR2 YSYEKL. CDR3 region: CASSQETGDQPQHF. In DNA, the CDR3 is TGCGCCAGCAGCCAAGAAACAGGGGACCAGCCCCAGCATTTT.

The chain uses TRBV28 and TRBJ2-5; D gene ambiguous. CDR3 size: 12 residues. V was cut by 7 bases and J by 5 bases, with 11 bases left in between. CDR1 is MDHEN, CDR2 SYDVKM, per germline. The CDR3 DNA reads as TGTGCCAGCAATGTTTTGAGGGAGACCCAGTACTTC. It yields the protein CASNVLRETQYF.

This clonotype came up a few times. V and J are TRBV7-3 and TRBJ2-3; 13 bases are shared with TRBD2. The CDR3 extends over 19 amino acids. Germline CDR1 SGHTA, CDR2 FQGTGA. Trimming cost V 4 bases and J 4 bases; bases outside gene matches: 14. The CDR3 DNA is TGTGCCAGCAGCTCCGGACTAGCGGGAGATAGTAGTTTCGCAGATACGCAGTATTTT. This codes for CASSSGLAGDSSFADTQYF.

The chain uses TRBV2 and TRBJ2-7; no firm D call. Trimming took 11 bases from V and 0 from J, leaving 11 bases between them. CDR3 size: 12 residues. CDR1 and CDR2 (germline): SNHLY, FYNNEI. This CDR3 reads CACRVTSYEQYF. The CDR3 bases are TGTGCCTGCCGGGTTACCTCCTACGAGCAGTACTTC.

This clonotype was observed at least ten times. The chain is built from TRBV12-3 or TRBV12-4 and TRBJ2-1; D is unclear. The CDR3 loop spans 14 amino acids. V was cut by 4 bases and J by 4 bases, with 11 bases left in between. The CDR3 sequence: CASSSVLHYNEQFF. The CDR3, as DNA: TGTGCCAGCAGTTCCGTACTACATTACAATGAGCAGTTCTTC.

This rearrangement joins TRBV4-1 to TRBJ1-2, with a possible D match to TRBD1 (5 bases). Trimming cost V 4 bases and J 5 bases, with 14 bases left between them. Germline CDR1 reads MGHRA; CDR2 reads YSYEKL. The CDR3 is 14 amino acids. DNA for the CDR3: TGCGCCAGCAGCCGACCCGGGACGGGATATGGCTACACCTTC. Translation: CASSRPGTGYGYTF.

This clonotype was counted many times. This sequence joins TRBV5-1 and TRBJ2-3, with D possibly TRBD2 on 6 matching bases. This CDR3 contains 16 residues. V shed 4 bases and J shed 3 bases, with 18 bases lying between them. Looked up from germline, CDR1 is SGHRS and CDR2 is YFSETQ. The CDR3 is CASSLKLALLTDTQYF. Here the CDR3 DNA reads TGCGCCAGCAGCCTCAAGCTAGCGCTATTAACAGATACGCAGTATTTT.

This chain joins TRBV29-1 and TRBJ2-1; 8 nucleotides align to TRBD1. This CDR3 is built from 12 residues. Germline CDR1 reads SQVTM; CDR2 reads ANQGSEA. With V trimmed by 7 bases and J by 3 bases, 2 bases remained unmatched. Here the CDR3 reads CSGGQGYNEQFF. Here the CDR3 DNA reads TGCAGCGGAGGACAGGGCTACAATGAGCAGTTCTTC.

This clonotype was seen more than once but under ten times. The chain is built from TRBV5-1 and TRBJ2-2; D unclear. The V gene's germline CDR1 is SGHRS and CDR2 YFSETQ. V was cut by 3 bases and J by 0 bases, with 12 bases left in between. The CDR3 sequence is 16 residues long. This CDR3 reads CASSSSSAANTGELFF. The CDR3 DNA reads TGCGCCAGCAGCTCCTCAAGCGCCGCGAACACCGGGGAGCTGTTTTTT.

V gene TRBV3-1 combines with J gene TRBJ2-1; D may be TRBD1 or TRBD2 (5 bases each). Trimming left V 3 bases short and J 5 bases short, with 11 bases between. The CDR3 runs 14 residues. Germline V gives CDR1 LGHDT, CDR2 YNNKEL (reference sequence). The DNA of the CDR3 is TGTGCCAGCAGCCAGTGGGGACCTAACAATGAGCAGTTCTTC. Translated: CASSQWGPNNEQFF.